These 10 T cell receptor beta chains came from one sample sequenced in a study of blood T cell repertoires in COVID-19. Generated by immunoSEQ multiplex PCR, the TCRdb table keeps only in-frame clones and is missing some. The sample shows around 12,000 clones, 88% of them seen only once. The specimen sequenced was peripheral blood. The receptors were gathered from a human donor in a cohort sampled during active COVID-19.

The chain couples TRBV10-3 to TRBJ2-6; TRBD2 is a possible D gene (5 bases). Germline lookup yields CDR1 ENHRY and CDR2 SYGVKD. Trimming stripped 10 bases from V and 0 bases from J, with 10 bases between. This CDR3 comprises 14 residues. The DNA for the CDR3 is TGTGCCACCCCAGCGGTCTCTGGGGCCAACGTCCTGACTTTC. As protein: CATPAVSGANVLTF.

The chain recombines TRBV11-2 with TRBJ2-1; no firm D call. CDR3 length: 12 residues. V lost 3 bases and J lost 6, with 6 bases in between. Per germline, CDR1 SGHAT and CDR2 FQNNGV. CDR3 sequence reads: CASSLTSNEQFF. In DNA form, the CDR3 reads TGTGCCAGCAGCTTGACAAGCAATGAGCAGTTCTTC.

The V call is TRBV30, the J call TRBJ1-1; perhaps TRBD1 as D (5 bases). The CDR3 has 13 residues. V was cut by 4 bases and J by 0 bases, with 9 bases left in between. Germline V gives CDR1 GTSNPN, CDR2 SVGIG (reference sequence). The CDR3: CAWTRGLNTEAFF. The DNA for the CDR3 is TGTGCCTGGACAAGGGGCCTGAACACTGAAGCTTTCTTT.

This chain links TRBV19 with TRBJ2-3; the D is unclear. This CDR3 has 14 residues. Germline V CDR1 and CDR2: LNHDA, SQIVND (reference sequence). Trimming took off 4 bases at V and 1 base at J, with 9 bases between the two ends. For the CDR3, the DNA is TGTGCCAGTAGTACTAAGCAGGGCACAGATACGCAGTATTTT. Amino acids: CASSTKQGTDTQYF.

The rearrangement joins TRBV6-5 to TRBJ1-2, with 7 nucleotides matching TRBD1. The CDR3 has 14 amino acids. CDR1 and CDR2 (germline): MNHEY, SVGAGI. With V trimmed by 6 bases and J by 8 bases, 12 bases remained unmatched. Here the CDR3 reads CASSRSPQGEGYTF. The CDR3 nucleotides are TGTGCCAGCAGCCGTAGCCCTCAGGGGGAAGGCTACACCTTC.

J is TRBJ2-7 and V is TRBV5-8; 10 bases align to TRBD2. This CDR3 is built from 16 residues. With 2 bases clipped from V and 0 bases from J, the junction kept 5 bases outside the gene matches. Per germline, CDR1 SGHTS and CDR2 YDEGEE. Here the CDR3 DNA reads TGTGCCAGCAGCTTCCCGACTAGCGGGTACTCCTACGAGCAGTACTTC. Its translation: CASSFPTSGYSYEQYF. The entire variable domain, with the rest obtained from reference TRBV5-8 and TRBJ2-7, is as follows: EAGVTQSPTHLIKTRGQQATLRCSPISGHTSVYWYQQALGLGLQFLLWYDEGEERNRGNFPPRFSGRQFPNYSSELNVNALELEDSALYLCASSFPTSGYSYEQYFGPGTRLTVT.

The chain couples TRBV1 to TRBJ2-1; no DNA check was done on the table's D call, TRBD1. TRBV1 corresponds to a pseudogene. CDR3 size: 15 residues. The CDR3 region is CTSSQEGQGAPEQFF. CDR3 nucleotide sequence: TGCACCAGCAGCCAAGAAGGTCAGGGGGCACCCGAGCAGTTCTTC.

This chain joins TRBV25-1 and TRBJ2-1; 10 bases are a match to TRBD2. Unmatched junction bases numbered 9, after V lost 7 bases and J lost 6 bases. Germline V lookup: CDR1 MGHDK, CDR2 SYGVNS. The CDR3 extends over 15 amino acids. Here the CDR3 DNA reads TGTGCCAGCAAAGCTCTAGCGGGAGTAGGCAATGAGCAGTTCTTC. Translating it yields CASKALAGVGNEQFF.

This clone was seen a single time. The chain links TRBV7-3 to TRBJ2-1, with a weak D call TRBD1 (5 bases). V shed 9 bases and J shed 3 bases, with 12 bases lying between them. This CDR3 spans 13 amino acids. The germline V gene encodes CDR1 SGHTA and CDR2 FQGTGA. This CDR3 reads CASAPGNYNEQFF. CDR3 DNA: TGTGCCAGTGCGCCAGGGAACTACAATGAGCAGTTCTTC.

The rearrangement joins TRBV5-1 to TRBJ1-2; 11 nucleotides line up with TRBD1. There are 13 residues in the CDR3. Germline-derived CDR1 and CDR2 are SGHRS and YFSETQ. V dropped 4 bases and J dropped 8; count of bases not matched to a gene: 4. DNA for the CDR3: TGCGCCAGCAGCCTAGGACAGGGGGCCGGCTACACCTTC. Its translation: CASSLGQGAGYTF.